These 24 T cell receptor beta chains share one sample of origin, sequenced in a study of shared clonotypes between healthy human individuals. The assay was immunoSEQ multiplex PCR, and TCRdb's table has in-frame clones only and misses some. The repertoire holds around 530,000 clones, around 80% seen once, with about 12% in the top ten. The source material was PBMCs. These receptors were obtained from a woman in her 40s in good health. Some clones in this sample may be carry-over from other donors' samples.

The J gene is TRBJ2-7, the V gene TRBV5-5; TRBD1 is a possible D gene (6 bases). The CDR3 totals 14 residues. The germline gives CDR1 SGHKS, CDR2 YYEKEE (reference sequence). V lost 2 bases and J 0 bases, leaving 9 bases between the germline ends. As DNA, the CDR3 is TGTGCCAGCAGCTTCACAGGGAGCTCCTACGAGCAGTACTTC. This sequence encodes CASSFTGSSYEQYF.

V is TRBV7-2 and J is TRBJ2-7, with unresolved D. Germline V gene data show CDR1 as SGHTA and CDR2 as FQGNSA. This CDR3 is built from 13 residues. V was shortened by 2 bases and J by 7 bases, with 12 bases between the two germline ends. CDR3 region: CASSLIDSMEQYF. CDR3 bases: TGTGCCAGCAGCTTAATTGACTCAATGGAGCAGTACTTC. Full variable domain (outside the CDR3, taken from reference TRBV7-2 and TRBJ2-7): GAGVSQSPSNKVTEKGKDVELRCDPISGHTALYWYRQSLGQGLEFLIYFQGNSAPDKSGLPSDRFSAERTGGSVSTLTIQRTQQEDSAVYLCASSLIDSMEQYFGPGTRLTVT.

Remarks on this clone: At one boundary the junction diverges from the germline segment, which might be a read error. The gene calls are TRBV7-6 and TRBJ2-1; TRBD2 agrees at 8 bases. The germline V gene encodes CDR1 SGHVS and CDR2 FNYEAQ. CDR3 size: 14 residues. CDR3 loop: CASSIAGHYNEQFF. In DNA form, the CDR3 reads TGTGCCAGCAGCATAGCGGGGCATTACAATGAGCAGTTCTTC.

This chain joins TRBV28 and TRBJ1-4, with D unresolved. Per germline, CDR1 MDHEN and CDR2 SYDVKM. V gave up 9 bases and J gave up 0 bases, with 11 bases separating them. The CDR3 consists of 14 residues. CDR3 in amino acids: CASSMRSTNEKLFF. The CDR3 DNA is TGTGCCAGTTCTATGAGGTCAACTAATGAAAAACTGTTTTTT. Using reference TRBV28 and TRBJ1-4 for the parts outside the CDR3, the full variable domain is DVKVTQSSRYLVKRTGEKVFLECVQDMDHENMFWYRQDPGLGLRLIYFSYDVKMKEKGDIPEGYSVSREKKERFSLILESASTNQTSMYLCASSMRSTNEKLFFGSGTQLSVL.

The gene calls are TRBV28 and TRBJ1-1; D not certain. The germline V and J ends were trimmed by 7 bases and 1 base, with 10 bases remaining between them. CDR3 size: 13 residues. Germline V gene lookup returns CDR1 MDHEN and CDR2 SYDVKM. CDR3 sequence: CASNFGGNTEAFF. The DNA of the CDR3 is TGTGCCAGCAACTTCGGCGGGAACACTGAAGCTTTCTTT.

This chain joins TRBV6-1 and TRBJ2-7; 9 bases are a match to TRBD1. The CDR3 totals 15 residues. Germline V gene data show CDR1 as MNHNS and CDR2 as SASEGT. Trimming removed 1 base from V and 6 bases from J; junction bases left unmatched: 7. CDR3 amino acids: CASSEVGTGNSEQYF. The CDR3 region has the DNA TGTGCCAGCAGTGAAGTGGGGACAGGGAATTCCGAGCAGTACTTC.

CDR3 DNA: TGTGCCAGCAGCTTGCTGGCAGGCGAGCAGTACTTC. It is translated as CASSLLAGEQYF. V and J are TRBV5-5 and TRBJ2-7, with D unresolved. Germline assignment: CDR1 SGHKS and CDR2 YYEKEE (reference sequence). This CDR3 is 12 amino acids long. V lost 1 base and J 6 bases, leaving 8 bases between the germline ends. Based on the CDR3 plus reference TRBV5-5 and TRBJ2-7, the full variable domain is DAGVTQSPTHLIKTRGQQVTLRCSPISGHKSVSWYQQVLGQGPQFIFQYYEKEERGRGNFPDRFSARQFPNYSSELNVNALLLGDSALYLCASSLLAGEQYFGPGTRLTVT.

This chain's CDR3 is CASSLDGTGREQYF. In DNA, the CDR3 is TGTGCCAGCAGTTTAGACGGGACAGGGAGGGAGCAGTACTTC. The chain uses TRBV28 and TRBJ2-7; 9 bases align to TRBD1. The germline CDR1 and CDR2 sequences are MDHEN and SYDVKM. CDR3 length equals 14 residues. V lost 2 bases and J lost 7; bases outside the gene matches: 6.

This clone was seen a few times. This clone may be a read error of a much larger clone one base away. Other DNA sequences in the same sample also yield this CDR3. The rearrangement joins TRBV16 to TRBJ1-1; D is possibly TRBD1 (5 bases). Germline V gives CDR1 KGHSY, CDR2 FQNENV. Trimming removed 3 bases from V and 1 base from J, with 6 bases in between. The length of the CDR3 is 13 residues. The CDR3 DNA sequence: TGTGCCAGCAGCCAGGGGGGGAACACTGAAGCTTTCTTT. The encoded protein is CASSQGGNTEAFF.

J is TRBJ2-5 and V is TRBV5-4; D remains unclear. This CDR3 has 13 amino acids. CDR1 is SGHNT, CDR2 YYREEE, per germline (reference sequence). Trimming cost V 2 bases and J 4 bases, with 9 bases left between them. CDR3 amino acids: CASSFFGGETQYF. In DNA, the CDR3 is TGTGCCAGCAGCTTTTTCGGTGGAGAGACCCAGTACTTC.

CDR3 nucleotides: TGTGCCAGCAGTCGGCCGGGGCAGGGGAAAGACGAGCAGTACTTC. It specifies CASSRPGQGKDEQYF. This chain connects TRBV28 to TRBJ2-7, with D possibly TRBD1 on 6 matching bases. V dropped 5 bases and J dropped 5 bases, with 19 bases sitting between them. Per the germline V gene, CDR1 is MDHEN and CDR2 is SYDVKM. This CDR3 is built from 15 residues.

The CDR3 loop reads CASSMIGGEEKLFF. CDR3 coding DNA: TGTGCCAGTAGTATGATCGGGGGTGAGGAAAAACTGTTTTTT. The V gene is TRBV19, the J gene TRBJ1-4, with TRBD1 as a possible D gene (5 bases). The germline V gene encodes CDR1 LNHDA and CDR2 SQIVND (reference sequence). The V and J ends lost 3 bases and 8 bases respectively, with 13 bases between them. The CDR3 contains 14 residues.

The chain carries TRBV4-1 and TRBJ2-5; either TRBD1 or TRBD2 may fit D (5 bases each). The J call may not be correct, given that the DNA end is closer to TRBJ2-7. The CDR3 has 13 residues. The germline CDR1 and CDR2 sequences are MGHRA and YSYEKL. The CDR3 nucleotides are TGCGCCAGCAGTCCCGGGGCAGCCTACGAGCAGTACTTC. It specifies CASSPGAAYEQYF.

This clone occurred a few times. The chain employs TRBV9 and TRBJ2-2, with D possibly TRBD2 on 6 matching bases. V was pared by 4 bases and J by 7 bases, with 17 bases between. This CDR3 contains 15 residues. In germline, CDR1 is SGDLS, CDR2 YYNGEE. CDR3 sequence (DNA): TGTGCCAGCAGCCCCCAGACCGGGGGTTACGGGGAGCTGTTTTTT. This encodes CASSPQTGGYGELFF.

As regards this clone: The sample has other DNA sequences that encode this CDR3 too. This chain uses TRBV6-4 with TRBJ2-1; the match to TRBD2 covers 7 bases. Germline V lookup: CDR1 MRHNA, CDR2 SNTAGT. With 5 bases clipped from V and 3 bases from J, the junction kept 4 bases outside the gene matches. The CDR3 contains 14 residues. The DNA for the CDR3 is TGTGCCAGCAGTCCCGGACTAGACTACAATGAGCAGTTCTTC. Amino acids: CASSPGLDYNEQFF.

A single count supports this clone. The chain recombines TRBV28 with TRBJ2-7, with TRBD1 matching over 9 bases. Trimming removed 5 bases from V and 0 bases from J; junction bases left unmatched: 5. This CDR3 has 15 amino acids. Looked up from germline, CDR1 is MDHEN and CDR2 is SYDVKM. CDR3 sequence: CASSPGDRDSYEQYF. The CDR3 DNA reads as TGTGCCAGCAGTCCGGGGGACAGGGACTCCTACGAGCAGTACTTC.

A single count supports this clone. This sequence joins TRBV28 and TRBJ2-1; 11 nucleotides align to TRBD2. After removal of 5 bases from V and 8 bases from J, the junction contained 8 bases not matched to a gene. The CDR3 extends over 15 amino acids. Germline CDR1 reads MDHEN; CDR2 reads SYDVKM. This CDR3 reads CASSLVTSGNYEQFF. DNA for the CDR3: TGTGCCAGCAGTCTAGTGACTAGCGGGAACTATGAGCAGTTCTTC. The full variable domain, with the rest looked up from reference TRBV28 and TRBJ2-1, is DVKVTQSSRYLVKRTGEKVFLECVQDMDHENMFWYRQDPGLGLRLIYFSYDVKMKEKGDIPEGYSVSREKKERFSLILESASTNQTSMYLCASSLVTSGNYEQFFGPGTRLTVL.

The chain recombines TRBV28 with TRBJ2-7; TRBD1 is a possible D gene (6 bases). Germline assignment: CDR1 MDHEN and CDR2 SYDVKM. The CDR3 is 14 residues long. The ends were cut back, 2 bases at V and 2 bases at J, with 10 bases in the middle. CDR3 coding DNA: TGTGCCAGCAGTTTAAGGGGGATGGCCTACGAGCAGTACTTC. Protein: CASSLRGMAYEQYF. Combining the CDR3 with reference TRBV28 and TRBJ2-7 gives the whole variable domain DVKVTQSSRYLVKRTGEKVFLECVQDMDHENMFWYRQDPGLGLRLIYFSYDVKMKEKGDIPEGYSVSREKKERFSLILESASTNQTSMYLCASSLRGMAYEQYFGPGTRLTVT.

The chain employs TRBV29-1 and TRBJ1-1; no definite D call. There are 13 residues in the CDR3. Trimming pared 5 bases from V and 0 bases from J, leaving 10 bases between. The germline V gene has CDR1 SQVTM and CDR2 ANQGSEA. CDR3 bases: TGCAGCGTTCTCAAGCGAATGAACACTGAAGCTTTCTTT. Translation: CSVLKRMNTEAFF.

This chain uses TRBV6-6 with TRBJ2-1; no reliable D call. This CDR3 has 11 residues. V was pared by 2 bases and J by 8 bases, with 4 bases between. Germline V gene sequence: CDR1 MNHNY, CDR2 SVGAGI (reference sequence). The CDR3 loop reads CASSYVHEQFF. CDR3 nucleotide sequence: TGTGCCAGCAGTTACGTCCATGAGCAGTTCTTC.

The rearrangement joins TRBV9 to TRBJ2-1; D tentatively reads TRBD1 or TRBD2 (7 bases each). CDR3 length: 12 amino acids. V was clipped by 7 bases and J by 7 bases, with 12 bases between them. The V gene's germline CDR1 is SGDLS and CDR2 YYNGEE. The CDR3 region is CASGRGGNEQFF. The CDR3, as DNA: TGTGCCAGCGGCAGGGGGGGAAATGAGCAGTTCTTC.

As for this clone: Additional DNA sequences in this sample encode the identical CDR3. The rearrangement uses TRBV25-1 and TRBJ2-7, with 10 bases identical to TRBD1. The J segment lost 4 bases and the V segment lost 10 bases, leaving 16 bases of the junction unmatched. CDR3 size: 16 residues. Germline CDR1 MGHDK, CDR2 SYGVNS. CDR3 DNA sequence: TGTGCCACCCCACTGCCACCGGGACAGGGGATTTACGAGCAGTACTTC. It encodes CATPLPPGQGIYEQYF.

This chain connects TRBV18 to TRBJ1-5; no reliable D call. Germline V CDR1 and CDR2: KGHSH, LQKENI. With 3 bases removed from V and 7 bases from J, the gap between germline ends came to 10 bases. The CDR3 is 13 amino acids. DNA for the CDR3: TGTGCCAGCTCACCCGGGATGAACCAGCCCCAGCATTTT. Its translation is CASSPGMNQPQHF. The full variable domain, completed using reference TRBV18 and TRBJ1-5, is NAGVMQNPRHLVRRRGQEARLRCSPMKGHSHVYWYRQLPEEGLKFMVYLQKENIIDESGMPKERFSAEFPKEGPSILRIQQVVRGDSAAYFCASSPGMNQPQHFGDGTRLSIL.

This clone came up a few times. A much larger clone differs by one base, so this may be a read error. Other nucleotide sequences in the sample specify the same CDR3. This chain connects TRBV2 to TRBJ1-5, with unresolved D. CDR3 length: 16 amino acids. V gave up 9 bases and J gave up 2 bases, with 20 bases separating them. Germline-derived CDR1 and CDR2 are SNHLY and FYNNEI. CDR3 loop: CASTRATSRGNQPQHF. The DNA of the CDR3 is TGTGCCAGTACCCGGGCCACTTCTCGTGGCAATCAGCCCCAGCATTTT.